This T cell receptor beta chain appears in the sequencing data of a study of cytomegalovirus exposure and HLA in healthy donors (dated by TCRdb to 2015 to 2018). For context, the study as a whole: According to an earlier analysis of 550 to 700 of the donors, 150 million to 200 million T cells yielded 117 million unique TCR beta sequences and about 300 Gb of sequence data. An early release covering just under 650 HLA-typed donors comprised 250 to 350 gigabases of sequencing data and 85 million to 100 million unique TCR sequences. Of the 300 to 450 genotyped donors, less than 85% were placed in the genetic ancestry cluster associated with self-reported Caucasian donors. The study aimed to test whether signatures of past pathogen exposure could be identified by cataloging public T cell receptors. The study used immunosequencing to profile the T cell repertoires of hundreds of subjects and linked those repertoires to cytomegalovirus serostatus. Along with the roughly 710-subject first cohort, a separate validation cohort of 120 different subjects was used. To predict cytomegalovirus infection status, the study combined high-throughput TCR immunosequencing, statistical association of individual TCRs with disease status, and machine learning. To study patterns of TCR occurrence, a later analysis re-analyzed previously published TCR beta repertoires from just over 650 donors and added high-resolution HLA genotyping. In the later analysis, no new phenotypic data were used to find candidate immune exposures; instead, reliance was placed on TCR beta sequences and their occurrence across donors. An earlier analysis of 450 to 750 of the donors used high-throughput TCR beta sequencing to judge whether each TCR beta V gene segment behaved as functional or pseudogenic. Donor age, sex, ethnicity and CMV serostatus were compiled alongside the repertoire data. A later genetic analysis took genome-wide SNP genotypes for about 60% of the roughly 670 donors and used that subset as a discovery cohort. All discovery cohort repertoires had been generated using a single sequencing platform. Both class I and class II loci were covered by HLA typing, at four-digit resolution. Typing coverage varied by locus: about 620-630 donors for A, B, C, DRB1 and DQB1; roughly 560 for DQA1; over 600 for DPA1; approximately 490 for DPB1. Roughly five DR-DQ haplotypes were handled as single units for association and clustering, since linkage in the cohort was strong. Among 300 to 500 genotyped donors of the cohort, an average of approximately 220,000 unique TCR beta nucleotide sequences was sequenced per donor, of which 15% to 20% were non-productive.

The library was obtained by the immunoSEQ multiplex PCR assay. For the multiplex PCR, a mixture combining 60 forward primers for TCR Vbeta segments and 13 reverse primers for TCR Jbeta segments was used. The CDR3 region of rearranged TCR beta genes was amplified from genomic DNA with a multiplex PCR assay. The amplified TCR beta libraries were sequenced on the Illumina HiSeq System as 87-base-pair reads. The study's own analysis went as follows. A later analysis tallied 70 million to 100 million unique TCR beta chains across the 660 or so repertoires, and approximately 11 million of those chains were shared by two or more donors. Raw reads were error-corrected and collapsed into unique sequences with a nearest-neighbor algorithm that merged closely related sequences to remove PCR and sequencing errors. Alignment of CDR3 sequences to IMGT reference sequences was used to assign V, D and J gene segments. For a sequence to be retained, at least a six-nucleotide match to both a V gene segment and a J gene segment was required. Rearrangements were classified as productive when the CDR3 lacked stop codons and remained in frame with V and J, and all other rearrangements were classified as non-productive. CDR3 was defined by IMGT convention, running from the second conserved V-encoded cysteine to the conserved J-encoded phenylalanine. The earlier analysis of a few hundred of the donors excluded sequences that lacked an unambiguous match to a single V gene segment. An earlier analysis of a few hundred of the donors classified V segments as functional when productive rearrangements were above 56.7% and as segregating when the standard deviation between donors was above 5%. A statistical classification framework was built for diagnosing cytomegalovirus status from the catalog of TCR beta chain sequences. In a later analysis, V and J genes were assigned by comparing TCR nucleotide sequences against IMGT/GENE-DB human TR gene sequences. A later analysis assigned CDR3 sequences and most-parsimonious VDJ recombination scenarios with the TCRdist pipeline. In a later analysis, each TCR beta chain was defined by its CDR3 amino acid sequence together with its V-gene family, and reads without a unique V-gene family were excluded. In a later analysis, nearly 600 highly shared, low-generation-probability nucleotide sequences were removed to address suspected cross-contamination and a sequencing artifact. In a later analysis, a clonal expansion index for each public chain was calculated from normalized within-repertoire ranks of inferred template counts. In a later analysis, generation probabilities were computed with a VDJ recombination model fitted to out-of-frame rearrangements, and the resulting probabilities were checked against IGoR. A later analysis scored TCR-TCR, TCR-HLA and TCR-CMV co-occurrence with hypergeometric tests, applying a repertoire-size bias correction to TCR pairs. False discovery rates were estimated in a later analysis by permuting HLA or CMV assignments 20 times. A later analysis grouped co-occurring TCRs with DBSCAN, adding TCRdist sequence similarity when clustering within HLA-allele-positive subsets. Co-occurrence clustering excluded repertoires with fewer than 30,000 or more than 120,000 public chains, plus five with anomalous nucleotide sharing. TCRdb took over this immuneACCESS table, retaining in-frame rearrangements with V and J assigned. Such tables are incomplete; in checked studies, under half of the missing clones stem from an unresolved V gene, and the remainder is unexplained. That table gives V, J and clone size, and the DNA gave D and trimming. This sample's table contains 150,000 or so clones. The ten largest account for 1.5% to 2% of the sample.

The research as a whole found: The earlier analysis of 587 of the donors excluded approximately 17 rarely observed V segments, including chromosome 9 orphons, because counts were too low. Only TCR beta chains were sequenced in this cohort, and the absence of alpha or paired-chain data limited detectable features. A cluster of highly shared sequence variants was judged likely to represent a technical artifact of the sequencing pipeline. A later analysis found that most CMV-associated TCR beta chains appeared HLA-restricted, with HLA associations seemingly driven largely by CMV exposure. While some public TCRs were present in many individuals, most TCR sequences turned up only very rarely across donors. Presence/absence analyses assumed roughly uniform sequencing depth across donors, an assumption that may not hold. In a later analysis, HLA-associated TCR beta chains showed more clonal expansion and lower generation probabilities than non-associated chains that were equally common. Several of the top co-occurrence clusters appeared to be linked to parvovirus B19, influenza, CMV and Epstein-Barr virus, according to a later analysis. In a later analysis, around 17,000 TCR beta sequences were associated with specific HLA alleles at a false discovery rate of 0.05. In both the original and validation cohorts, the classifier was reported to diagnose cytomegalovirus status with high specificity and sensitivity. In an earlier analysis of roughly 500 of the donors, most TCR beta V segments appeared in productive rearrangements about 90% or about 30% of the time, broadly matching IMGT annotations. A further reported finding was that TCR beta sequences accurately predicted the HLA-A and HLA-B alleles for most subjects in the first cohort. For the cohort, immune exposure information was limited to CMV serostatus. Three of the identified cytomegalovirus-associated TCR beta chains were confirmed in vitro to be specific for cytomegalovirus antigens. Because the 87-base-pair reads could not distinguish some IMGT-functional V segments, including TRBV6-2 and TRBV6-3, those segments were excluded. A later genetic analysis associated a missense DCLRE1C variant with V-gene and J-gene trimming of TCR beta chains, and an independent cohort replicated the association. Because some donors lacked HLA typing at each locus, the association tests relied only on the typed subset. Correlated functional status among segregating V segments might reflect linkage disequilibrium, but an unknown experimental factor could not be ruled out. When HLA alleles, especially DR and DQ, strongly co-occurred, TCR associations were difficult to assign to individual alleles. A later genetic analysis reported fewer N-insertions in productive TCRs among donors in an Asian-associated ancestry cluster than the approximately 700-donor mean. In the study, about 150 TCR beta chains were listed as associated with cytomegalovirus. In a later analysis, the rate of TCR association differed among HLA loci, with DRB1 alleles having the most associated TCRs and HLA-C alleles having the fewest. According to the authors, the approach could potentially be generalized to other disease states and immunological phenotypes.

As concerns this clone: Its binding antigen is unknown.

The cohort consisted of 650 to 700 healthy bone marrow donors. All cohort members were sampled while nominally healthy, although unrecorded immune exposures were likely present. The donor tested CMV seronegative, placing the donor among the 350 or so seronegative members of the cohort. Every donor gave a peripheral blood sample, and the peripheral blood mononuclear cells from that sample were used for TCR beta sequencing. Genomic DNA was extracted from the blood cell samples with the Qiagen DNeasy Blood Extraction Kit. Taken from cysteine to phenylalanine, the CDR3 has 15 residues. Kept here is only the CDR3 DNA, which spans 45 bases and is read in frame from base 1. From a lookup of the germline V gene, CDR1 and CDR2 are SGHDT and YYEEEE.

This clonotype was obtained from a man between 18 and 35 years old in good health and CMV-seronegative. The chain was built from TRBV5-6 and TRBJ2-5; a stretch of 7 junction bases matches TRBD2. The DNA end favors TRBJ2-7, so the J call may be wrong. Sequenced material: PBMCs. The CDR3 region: CASSSPVGLAYEQYF. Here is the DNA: TGTGCCAGCAGCTCCCCCGTAGGACTAGCCTACGAGCAGTACTTC.